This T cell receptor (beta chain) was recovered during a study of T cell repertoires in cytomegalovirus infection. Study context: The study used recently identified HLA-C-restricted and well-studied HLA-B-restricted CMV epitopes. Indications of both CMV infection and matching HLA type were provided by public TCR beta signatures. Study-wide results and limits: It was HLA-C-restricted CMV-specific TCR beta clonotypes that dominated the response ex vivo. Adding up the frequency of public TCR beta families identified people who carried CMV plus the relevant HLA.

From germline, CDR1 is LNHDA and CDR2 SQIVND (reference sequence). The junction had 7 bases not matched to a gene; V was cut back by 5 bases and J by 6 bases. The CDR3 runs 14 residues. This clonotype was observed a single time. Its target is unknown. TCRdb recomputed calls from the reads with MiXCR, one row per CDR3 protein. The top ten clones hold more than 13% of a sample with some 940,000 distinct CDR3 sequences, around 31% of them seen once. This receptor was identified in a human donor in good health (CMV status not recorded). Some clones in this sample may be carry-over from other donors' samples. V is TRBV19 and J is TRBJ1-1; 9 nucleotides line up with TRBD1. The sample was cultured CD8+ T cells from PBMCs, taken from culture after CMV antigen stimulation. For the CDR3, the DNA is TGTGCCAGTAGTCGTCCGGACAGGGGCTCTGAAGCTTTCTTT. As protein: CASSRPDRGSEAFF.